Here is one T cell receptor (beta chain) with its context. The antigen remains undetermined. This sample stems from a study of T cell responses to AZD1222 COVID-19 vaccine. The study's findings and limits: Rises in breadth and depth of Spike-specific TCRs came after two AZD1222 doses. The donor cohort was predominantly white British with a female majority, and clonal diversity may have been underestimated.

The repertoire was sequenced with immunoSEQ multiplex PCR; TCRdb's copy has only in-frame clones and lacks some. The sample carries 150,000 to 180,000 clones, roughly 90% recorded once. Between the trimmed V and J ends, which lost 10 bases and 0 bases, there was a span of 19 bases. Looked up from germline, CDR1 is ENHRY and CDR2 is SYGVKD. The CDR3 sequence is 15 residues long. The receptor comes from an adult in good health. J is TRBJ2-7 and V is TRBV10-3; D may be TRBD1 (6 bases). The input for sequencing was peripheral blood, taken on day 0 of AZD1222 vaccination. CDR3 loop: CATRSDSQSSYEQYF. The CDR3 DNA sequence: TGTGCCACCAGATCGGACAGTCAGAGCTCCTACGAGCAGTACTTC.